Described below is a single T cell receptor beta chain sequence and its context. The data stem from a study of spatial heterogeneity in lung cancer. The overall study: Among detected sequences, beta-chain ones consistently exceeded alpha-chain ones in number.

Sample time point: sample taken at primary tumor resection. Whole RNA obtained from tumor, nontumor lung or frozen PBMC underwent sequencing without sorting. The CDR3 consists of 16 residues. V lost 5 bases and J lost 0, with 15 bases in between. The germline V gene encodes CDR1 SGHAT and CDR2 FQNNGV. TCR cDNA molecules each carried a unique molecular identifier. TCRdb called the 5' RACE reads again in MiXCR, with one record for every CDR3 protein. The sample lists 5,000 to 6,500 distinct CDR3 sequences, 18% seen once, with roughly 15% in the top ten. The source of this sequence is a male donor with early-stage non-small cell lung cancer. The rearrangement joins TRBV11-2 to TRBJ2-3, with D perhaps matching TRBD2 (7 bases). The input for sequencing was normal lung tissue next to the tumor, taken at surgery. CDR3 residues: CASSRRRGPSTDTQYF. In DNA form, the CDR3 reads TGTGCCAGCAGCCGACGGCGGGGGCCTAGCACAGATACGCAGTATTTT. The variable domain in full, completed from reference TRBV11-2 and TRBJ2-3, reads EAGVAQSPRYKIIEKRQSVAFWCNPISGHATLYWYQQILGQGPKLLIQFQNNGVVDDSQLPKDRFSAERLKGVDSTLKIQPAKLEDSAVYLCASSRRRGPSTDTQYFGPGTRLTVL.